The rows below give T cell receptor beta chains drawn from one sample of a study of CD8+ T cells in alopecia areata. This table comes from immunoSEQ multiplex PCR, and its TCRdb copy is limited to in-frame clones, with some not included. The sample shows about 280,000 clones, over 45% of them seen only once. Sequencing was performed on CD4+ T cells sorted from blood, taken at week 24, from a patient treated with tofacitinib. These receptor sequences come from a human donor with alopecia areata. CDR3s include the opening cysteine and the closing phenylalanine or tryptophan. The D gene is left open where the match is weak. Only some rows state a clone size, as once, few, many or a class for expanded clones.

size,D,V,J,CDR3,DNA
-,TRBD1,TRBV27,TRBJ1-2,CASSLWPPGQGASGYTF,TGTGCCAGCAGTTTATGGCCCCCGGGACAGGGGGCGAGCGGCTACACCTTC
-,TRBD1,TRBV4-1,TRBJ1-2,CASSQAGTESYGYTF,TGCGCCAGCAGCCAAGCCGGGACAGAATCATATGGCTACACCTTC
-,-,TRBV6-6,TRBJ2-3,CASSRWGLADTQYF,TGTGCCAGCAGCAGGTGGGGGTTGGCAGATACGCAGTATTTT
-,-,TRBV29-1,TRBJ2-5,CSAGERETQYF,TGCAGCGCAGGGGAGAGAGAGACCCAGTACTTC
-,-,TRBV2,TRBJ2-5,CASRAAQETQYF,TGTGCCAGCCGAGCGGCCCAAGAGACCCAGTACTTC
-,-,TRBV5-1,TRBJ2-1,CASSSGYNEQFF,TGCGCCAGCAGCTCGGGTTACAATGAGCAGTTCTTC
-,TRBD1,TRBV29-1,TRBJ2-5,CSVGRTGVETQYF,TGCAGCGTCGGACGTACAGGGGTCGAGACCCAGTACTTC
-,TRBD1,TRBV4-3,TRBJ1-1,CASSQGTGLNTEAFF,TGCGCCAGCAGCCAAGGGACAGGATTGAACACTGAAGCTTTCTTT
-,-,TRBV4-2,TRBJ2-3,CASSQDRGTYTQYF,TGTGCCAGCAGCCAAGATCGGGGGACCTATACGCAGTATTTT
-,-,TRBV7-9,TRBJ2-1,CASSLESRGREQFF,TGTGCCAGCAGCTTAGAGAGCAGGGGCCGGGAGCAGTTCTTC
-,-,TRBV4-2,TRBJ1-2,CASRTLGGGDYGYTF,TGTGCCAGCAGAACGCTAGGGGGGGGAGACTATGGCTACACCTTC
few,-,TRBV10-3,TRBJ2-1,CAITPKQGNNEQFF,TGTGCCATCACCCCGAAGCAGGGGAACAATGAGCAGTTCTTC
few,-,TRBV19,TRBJ1-1,CASSRVYTEAFF,TGTGCCAGTAGTCGGGTGTACACTGAAGCTTTCTTT
few,TRBD1,TRBV5-1,TRBJ1-2,CASSLRTGDGYTF,TGCGCCAGCAGCCTCCGGACAGGGGATGGCTACACCTTC
-,TRBD2,TRBV7-2,TRBJ2-7,CASSLSSRGGAEEQYF,TGTGCCAGCAGCTTATCGTCCCGCGGGGGGGCGGAAGAGCAGTACTTC
few,TRBD2,TRBV5-1,TRBJ2-5,CASSLQGAGDQETQYF,TGCGCCAGCAGCCTGCAAGGAGCGGGGGACCAAGAGACCCAGTACTTC
-,-,TRBV5-1,TRBJ1-2,CASSLDATGNYGYTF,TGCGCCAGCAGCTTGGACGCGACAGGAAACTATGGCTACACCTTC
-,-,TRBV12-5,TRBJ2-7,CASGERSLYEQYF,TGTGCTAGTGGGGAACGATCCCTCTACGAGCAGTACTTC
-,TRBD1,TRBV4-2,TRBJ1-6,CASSQADRARGYNSPLHF,TGTGCCAGCAGCCAAGCGGACAGGGCCAGGGGGTATAATTCACCCCTCCACTTT
-,-,TRBV29-1,TRBJ1-1,CSVFDSLEAFF,TGCAGCGTTTTTGACAGCTTGGAAGCTTTCTTT
-,-,TRBV7-2,TRBJ2-3,CASSLARLATDTQYF,TGTGCCAGCAGCTTAGCGCGCCTCGCCACAGATACGCAGTATTTT
-,-,TRBV28,TRBJ1-2,CASSAREPIPYGYTF,TGTGCCAGCAGTGCACGGGAGCCCATCCCCTATGGCTACACCTTC
-,-,TRBV28,TRBJ2-7,CASSLYREGYEQYF,TGTGCCAGCAGTCTCTACAGGGAGGGCTACGAGCAGTACTTC
few,-,TRBV6-5,TRBJ1-4,CASRIRPNEKLFF,TGTGCCAGCCGTATCAGGCCTAATGAAAAACTGTTTTTT
few,TRBD1,TRBV7-2,TRBJ2-7,CASSPTGTGGAGQYF,TGTGCCAGCAGCCCCACCGGGACAGGGGGCGCAGGGCAGTACTTC
few,TRBD1,TRBV29-1,TRBJ2-7,CSVSRWTGREQYF,TGCAGCGTCAGCCGTTGGACAGGGCGCGAGCAGTACTTC
-,TRBD2,TRBV5-1,TRBJ2-1,CASSLPWTSADEQFF,TGCGCCAGCAGCCTGCCTTGGACTAGTGCGGATGAGCAGTTCTTC
-,-,TRBV30,TRBJ1-2,CAWSVSLPNLYGYTF,TGTGCCTGGAGTGTAAGCCTGCCGAACCTCTATGGCTACACCTTC
-,-,TRBV6-5,TRBJ1-1,CASSYTMNTEAFF,TGTGCCAGCAGTTACACGATGAACACTGAAGCTTTCTTT
-,-,TRBV30,TRBJ2-5,CAWIRQGQETQYF,TGTGCCTGGATCCGGCAGGGGCAAGAGACCCAGTACTTC
-,-,TRBV28,TRBJ2-7,CASSLSIRGGEEQYF,TGTGCCAGCAGCCTCTCAATCAGGGGAGGAGAGGAGCAGTACTTC
-,-,TRBV4-2,TRBJ1-1,CASSLDSATEAFF,TGTGCCAGCAGCCTGGACAGCGCGACTGAAGCTTTCTTT
-,-,TRBV30,TRBJ1-2,CAWTGVDYGYTF,TGTGCCTGGACAGGGGTAGACTATGGCTACACCTTC
-,-,TRBV5-6,TRBJ2-1,CASSLEREFNEQFF,TGTGCCAGCAGCTTGGAACGAGAGTTCAATGAGCAGTTCTTC
few,-,TRBV10-3,TRBJ1-2,CAISESGRQGFYGYTF,TGTGCCATCAGTGAGTCGGGGAGGCAAGGATTCTATGGCTACACCTTC
-,TRBD1,TRBV7-2,TRBJ1-6,CASGTRDSRFNSPLHF,TGTGCCAGCGGCACCAGGGACAGTCGGTTTAATTCACCCCTCCACTTT
-,-,TRBV27,TRBJ2-1,CASSLRVNRGNEQFF,TGTGCCAGCAGTTTAAGAGTGAACCGGGGTAATGAGCAGTTCTTC
-,-,TRBV23-1,TRBJ2-1,CASSHHDYLGDNEQFF,TGCGCCAGCAGTCACCACGACTATCTCGGAGACAATGAGCAGTTCTTC
-,TRBD2,TRBV9,TRBJ2-3,CASSLGTSVGTQYF,TGTGCCAGCAGCCTAGGGACTAGCGTGGGTACGCAGTATTTT
-,TRBD1,TRBV9,TRBJ2-1,CASNQGVTYNEQFF,TGTGCCAGCAACCAGGGGGTAACCTACAATGAGCAGTTCTTC
-,-,TRBV28,TRBJ2-3,CASSTALLAQYF,TGTGCCAGCAGTACCGCCCTGCTCGCGCAGTATTTT
-,TRBD2,TRBV2,TRBJ2-3,CASRQGRGEDTQYF,TGTGCCAGCAGGCAGGGACGGGGGGAAGATACGCAGTATTTT
-,-,TRBV7-2,TRBJ1-6,CASSLGQGHSPLHF,TGTGCCAGCAGCTTAGGGCAGGGTCATTCACCCCTCCACTTT
-,TRBD2,TRBV7-2,TRBJ2-5,CASSLAGLRQETQYF,TGTGCCAGCAGCCTAGCGGGGTTACGGCAAGAGACCCAGTACTTC
-,-,TRBV30,TRBJ1-6,CAWSTNSPLHF,TGTGCCTGGAGTACCAATTCACCCCTCCACTTT
-,TRBD1,TRBV29-1,TRBJ2-7,CSARDSPNEQYF,TGCAGCGCCCGGGACAGTCCCAACGAGCAGTACTTC
-,-,TRBV6-1,TRBJ1-1,CASTGVWTEAFF,TGTGCCAGCACTGGGGTGTGGACTGAAGCTTTCTTT
-,-,TRBV29-1,TRBJ2-3,CSTGSHWTEGVTDTQYF,TGCAGCACCGGGTCCCACTGGACGGAGGGGGTCACAGATACGCAGTATTTT
few,TRBD1,TRBV15,TRBJ2-5,CATSRDPGTGITQYF,TGTGCCACCAGCAGAGATCCCGGGACAGGGATAACCCAGTACTTC
-,-,TRBV5-6,TRBJ1-2,CASSPYRDGYGYTF,TGTGCCAGCAGCCCTTACAGGGACGGCTATGGCTACACCTTC
-,-,TRBV2,TRBJ1-2,CASSVMGRANNGYTF,TGTGCCAGCAGTGTGATGGGCAGGGCGAACAATGGCTACACCTTC
-,-,TRBV30,TRBJ2-4,CAWSGQKNIQYF,TGTGCCTGGAGCGGACAGAAAAACATCCAGTACTTC
few,TRBD1,TRBV23-1,TRBJ1-5,CASSQGPRDRRYQPQHF,TGCGCCAGCAGTCAGGGGCCCAGGGACAGACGGTATCAGCCCCAGCATTTT